This TCR beta chain was observed in a study of OX40 agonist ivuxolimab in advanced cancers. Overall study: Patients in the trial were receiving intravenous ivuxolimab every 2 weeks, at doses of 0.01 to 10 mg/kg. General study points: There were, on average, more expanded clones in CD8+ T cells than in CD4+.

Germline assignment: CDR1 SGHAT and CDR2 FQNNGV. The CDR3 totals 15 residues. The trim removed 6 bases at V and 6 bases at J, leaving 8 bases unmatched. On this clone itself: Antigen specificity is unknown.

Patients were ruled out by autoimmune disease history or systemic immunosuppression. Libraries were prepared by immunoSEQ multiplex PCR; TCRdb keeps only in-frame clonotypes and omits some of them. The sample records some 59,000 clones, about 85% being singletons. The chain has TRBV11-2 and TRBJ2-2; 9 bases fit TRBD2. This specimen consisted of CD4+ or CD8+ T cells sorted from blood, obtained in a trial of the OX40 agonist ivuxolimab. The sequence came from an adult with an advanced solid tumor such as melanoma, head and neck, liver or kidney cancer. The CDR3 nucleotides are TGTGCCAGCAGACCTCTAGCGGGACGAGCCGGGGAGCTGTTTTTT. Translation: CASRPLAGRAGELFF.